The 9 T cell receptor beta chains given below trace back to one sample, sequenced in a study of T cells in Graves' hyperthyroidism and ophthalmopathy. Authors of the study amplified TCR beta CDR3 regions from RNA transcripts. Using the HTBI primer set, a first-round RT-PCR was run on the TCR CDR3. TCRdb redid the calling of the multiplex PCR reads with MiXCR, one entry per CDR3 protein. The data hold hundreds of thousands of distinct CDR3 sequences, with about 16% observed a single time. Sequenced input: blood. These receptors were collected from a young woman with Graves' hyperthyroidism.

This chain joins TRBV29-1 and TRBJ2-1, with 9 bases aligning to TRBD2. Germline CDR1 is SQVTM and CDR2 is ANQGSEA. Trimming removed 5 bases from V and 0 bases from J; junction bases left unmatched: 8. The CDR3 covers 16 residues. CDR3 amino acids: CSVLAGERSSYNEQFF. The CDR3 DNA reads TGCAGCGTTTTAGCGGGAGAGAGGAGCTCCTACAATGAGCAGTTCTTC.

This clonotype has just a few counts. The rearrangement joins TRBV20-1 to TRBJ1-3; TRBD1 is a possible D gene (5 bases). V was trimmed by 6 bases and J by 0 bases, leaving 15 bases between them. Per the germline V gene, CDR1 is DFQATT and CDR2 is SNEGSKA (reference sequence). The CDR3 is made up of 15 amino acids. The DNA for the CDR3 is TGCAGTGCAACCCGGGACTCAAGCTCTGGAAACACCATATATTTT. Translation gives CSATRDSSSGNTIYF.

This clonotype has at least ten counts. The V and J genes are TRBV7-9 and TRBJ1-1, with D unclear. Per germline, CDR1 SEHNR and CDR2 FQNEAQ (reference sequence). V was clipped by 5 bases and J by 3 bases, with 4 bases between them. The CDR3 sequence is 11 residues long. This CDR3 reads CASSTDTEAFF. In DNA, the CDR3 is TGTGCCAGCAGCACCGACACTGAAGCTTTCTTT.

This clonotype was counted many times. The chain carries TRBV11-2 and TRBJ2-3, with 9 nucleotides matching TRBD1. Germline V gives CDR1 SGHAT, CDR2 FQNNGV. CDR3 length: 15 amino acids. With 2 bases clipped from V and 4 bases from J, the junction kept 4 bases outside the gene matches. The CDR3 spells CASSLYGTGSDTQYF. In nucleotides, the CDR3 is TGTGCCAGCAGCTTATATGGGACAGGGTCAGATACGCAGTATTTT.

The table lists this clonotype with many counts. The J gene is TRBJ1-2, the V gene TRBV6-1; 7 nucleotides align to TRBD1. Germline CDR1 MNHNS, CDR2 SASEGT. The CDR3 loop spans 15 amino acids. V shed 5 bases and J 4 bases; nucleotides not matched to a gene: 10. The chain's CDR3 is CASSLIRGRGYGYTF. Here the CDR3 DNA reads TGTGCCAGCAGTCTCATTAGGGGGCGCGGCTATGGCTACACCTTC.

At least ten counts were recorded for this clonotype. The gene calls are TRBV27 and TRBJ2-3, with D possibly being TRBD1 (5 bases). Germline V gives CDR1 MNHEY, CDR2 SMNVEV (reference sequence). This CDR3 has 14 amino acids. The V end lost 2 bases, the J end lost 5 bases, and 11 bases lay between the germline ends. This chain's CDR3 is CASSLRGVGDTQYF. The CDR3 nucleotides are TGTGCCAGCAGTTTAAGGGGTGTCGGAGATACGCAGTATTTT.

This chain links TRBV29-1 with TRBJ1-4, with TRBD1 matching over 9 bases. The CDR3 is 13 amino acids. The germline CDR1 and CDR2 sequences are SQVTM and ANQGSEA. V lost 5 bases and J lost 12; bases outside the gene matches: 10. This CDR3 reads CSVSGTGSVELFF. CDR3 nucleotide sequence: TGCAGCGTTTCCGGGACAGGGAGTGTGGAACTGTTTTTT.

The V call is TRBV10-3, the J call TRBJ2-1; tentatively, D is TRBD2 (6 bases). CDR1 is ENHRY, CDR2 SYGVKD, per germline. The length of the CDR3 is 16 residues. The germline V and J ends were trimmed by 5 bases and 6 bases, with 20 bases remaining between them. The CDR3 DNA is TGTGCCATCAGTCAGGGTTGGGGAGGTGAAGGCAATGAGCAGTTCTTC. Amino acid sequence: CAISQGWGGEGNEQFF.

J is TRBJ2-1 and V is TRBV28, with unresolved D. Germline V gives CDR1 MDHEN, CDR2 SYDVKM. Trimming took off 5 bases at V and 9 bases at J, with 17 bases between the two ends. CDR3 length: 14 residues. The DNA of the CDR3 is TGTGCCAGCAGTGCGACCGGACGATCCCGTGAGCAGTTCTTC. Protein: CASSATGRSREQFF.